The rows below give T cell receptor beta chains drawn from one sample of a study of shared clonotypes between healthy human individuals. Here immunoSEQ multiplex PCR was the method, and the copy in TCRdb shows in-frame clones only, minus some. The repertoire has some 1,100,000 clones, approximately 80% of them found once; the top ten carry approximately 0.5%. Sequencing was carried out using memory CD4+ T cells from PBMCs. The source of these receptors is a man between 18 and 35 years old in good health. Some clones in this sample may be carry-over from other donors' samples. Each CDR3 is given with its conserved first and last residue. The order of the fields is clone size, J gene, V gene, D gene, CDR3 protein, CDR3 DNA. The D gene is left open where the match is weak. Expanded clones get a size class; other rows say once, few or many, or leave the size out.

clone_size: -
j_call: TRBJ2-5
v_call: TRBV15
d_call: -
cdr3_aa: CATSRGGNQETQYF
cdr3_nt: TGTGCCACCAGCAGAGGGGGAAACCAAGAGACCCAGTACTTC

clone_size: -
j_call: TRBJ2-3
v_call: TRBV7-7
d_call: -
cdr3_aa: CASSLGWSTDTQYF
cdr3_nt: TGTGCCAGCAGCTTAGGATGGAGCACAGATACGCAGTATTTT

clone_size: -
j_call: TRBJ2-3
v_call: TRBV5-4
d_call: TRBD2
cdr3_aa: CASSVRLAASTDTQYF
cdr3_nt: TGTGCCAGCAGCGTGAGGCTAGCGGCTAGCACAGATACGCAGTATTTT

clone_size: many
j_call: TRBJ1-5
v_call: TRBV2
d_call: -
cdr3_aa: CASMGTGQPQHF
cdr3_nt: TGTGCCAGCATGGGTACAGGGCAGCCCCAGCATTTT

clone_size: -
j_call: TRBJ2-4
v_call: TRBV5-4
d_call: TRBD2
cdr3_aa: CASRYAGTSGSWNIQYF
cdr3_nt: TGTGCCAGCAGATATGCCGGGACTAGCGGGAGTTGGAACATTCAGTACTTC

clone_size: -
j_call: TRBJ2-2
v_call: TRBV11-3
d_call: -
cdr3_aa: CASSLGPPLFTGELFF
cdr3_nt: TGTGCCAGCAGCTTAGGGCCACCTCTATTCACCGGGGAGCTGTTTTTT

clone_size: -
j_call: TRBJ2-1
v_call: TRBV27
d_call: -
cdr3_aa: CASRRAYRGRFGEQFF
cdr3_nt: TGTGCCAGCAGGCGGGCTTACCGCGGGCGTTTCGGTGAGCAGTTCTTC

clone_size: -
j_call: TRBJ2-5
v_call: TRBV7-9
d_call: TRBD2
cdr3_aa: CASSRPGLAAQETQYF
cdr3_nt: TGTGCCAGCAGCCGGCCGGGACTAGCGGCACAAGAGACCCAGTACTTC

clone_size: -
j_call: TRBJ2-3
v_call: TRBV5-1
d_call: -
cdr3_aa: CASSLGPTTGRGDTQYF
cdr3_nt: TGCGCCAGCAGCTTGGGCCCCACCACAGGGAGGGGAGATACGCAGTATTTT

clone_size: few
j_call: TRBJ2-5
v_call: TRBV11-1
d_call: TRBD2
cdr3_aa: CASSSGLAGGPGETQYF
cdr3_nt: TGTGCCAGCAGCTCGGGACTAGCGGGAGGGCCCGGGGAGACCCAGTACTTC

clone_size: -
j_call: TRBJ2-3
v_call: TRBV7-4
d_call: -
cdr3_aa: CASSLQTVTSTDTQYF
cdr3_nt: TGTGCCAGCAGCCTACAGACTGTAACTAGCACAGATACGCAGTATTTT

clone_size: -
j_call: TRBJ1-2
v_call: TRBV12-5
d_call: -
cdr3_aa: CATGTQIYGYTF
cdr3_nt: TGTGCTACGGGGACGCAGATTTATGGCTACACCTTC

clone_size: few
j_call: TRBJ2-7
v_call: TRBV5-5
d_call: TRBD1
cdr3_aa: CASSFGDRGGEQYF
cdr3_nt: TGTGCCAGCAGCTTTGGGGACAGGGGCGGCGAGCAGTACTTC

clone_size: -
j_call: TRBJ2-5
v_call: TRBV7-2
d_call: TRBD2
cdr3_aa: CASSRDLAGLTQYF
cdr3_nt: TGTGCCAGCAGCCGTGACCTAGCGGGCCTGACCCAGTACTTC

clone_size: -
j_call: TRBJ2-7
v_call: TRBV29-1
d_call: TRBD2
cdr3_aa: CSVEEGGRAAYEQYF
cdr3_nt: TGCAGCGTTGAAGAGGGCGGGAGGGCCGCCTACGAGCAGTACTTC

clone_size: -
j_call: TRBJ1-2
v_call: TRBV14
d_call: -
cdr3_aa: CASSQDLAANYGYTF
cdr3_nt: TGTGCCAGCAGCCAAGATCTAGCAGCTAACTATGGCTACACCTTC

clone_size: -
j_call: TRBJ1-5
v_call: TRBV6-5
d_call: TRBD1
cdr3_aa: CASSYSSTGNQPQHF
cdr3_nt: TGTGCCAGCAGTTACTCCTCGACAGGGAATCAGCCCCAGCATTTT

clone_size: -
j_call: TRBJ2-5
v_call: TRBV10-3
d_call: -
cdr3_aa: CAISEVVGAETQYF
cdr3_nt: TGTGCCATCAGTGAGGTAGTTGGGGCTGAGACCCAGTACTTC

clone_size: -
j_call: TRBJ2-3
v_call: TRBV7-2
d_call: -
cdr3_aa: CASSLQGYRGYDTQYF
cdr3_nt: TGTGCCAGCAGCTTACAGGGGTACCGGGGATACGATACGCAGTATTTT

clone_size: -
j_call: TRBJ1-4
v_call: TRBV5-5
d_call: -
cdr3_aa: CASERKGSEKLFF
cdr3_nt: TGTGCCAGCGAGAGGAAAGGGAGCGAAAAACTGTTTTTT

clone_size: once
j_call: TRBJ2-5
v_call: TRBV7-2
d_call: -
cdr3_aa: CASSQDRQETQYF
cdr3_nt: TGTGCCAGCAGCCAGGACCGTCAAGAGACCCAGTACTTC

clone_size: -
j_call: TRBJ1-3
v_call: TRBV28
d_call: -
cdr3_aa: CASSLGLNSGNTIYF
cdr3_nt: TGTGCCAGCAGCCTAGGGCTGAACTCTGGAAACACCATATATTTT

clone_size: -
j_call: TRBJ1-1
v_call: TRBV7-8
d_call: TRBD1
cdr3_aa: CASSPDRVGTEAFF
cdr3_nt: TGTGCCAGCAGCCCGGACAGGGTGGGGACTGAAGCTTTCTTT

clone_size: -
j_call: TRBJ2-1
v_call: TRBV29-1
d_call: -
cdr3_aa: CSVKGARRTEDNEQFF
cdr3_nt: TGCAGCGTTAAAGGCGCTAGGAGGACAGAGGACAATGAGCAGTTCTTC

clone_size: few
j_call: TRBJ1-5
v_call: TRBV7-2
d_call: -
cdr3_aa: CASSLGVSNQPQHF
cdr3_nt: TGTGCCAGCAGCTTGGGGGTGAGCAATCAGCCCCAGCATTTT

clone_size: -
j_call: TRBJ1-4
v_call: TRBV5-1
d_call: -
cdr3_aa: CASSSGTVRDEKLFF
cdr3_nt: TGCGCCAGCAGCTCCGGGACCGTTCGGGATGAAAAACTGTTTTTT

clone_size: -
j_call: TRBJ2-2
v_call: TRBV4-1
d_call: TRBD2
cdr3_aa: CASSQDPGRLAGAGELFF
cdr3_nt: TGCGCCAGCAGCCAAGATCCTGGTCGGCTAGCGGGAGCCGGGGAGCTGTTTTTT

clone_size: -
j_call: TRBJ2-2
v_call: TRBV18
d_call: -
cdr3_aa: CASLRGQTTGELFF
cdr3_nt: TGTGCCAGCCTCCGGGGGCAAACCACCGGGGAGCTGTTTTTT